This T cell receptor beta chain was sequenced in a study of spatial heterogeneity in lung cancer (dated by TCRdb to between 2017 and 2020). Regarding the complete study: Beta-chain transcripts were consistently detected in greater numbers than alpha-chain transcripts, which likely reflects a higher abundance of beta-chain transcripts. In the raw uncorrected reads, each unique combination of TCR and UMI appeared on average more than ten times. The study quantitatively compared TCR alpha and beta repertoires across multiple tumor regions, matched nontumor lung and blood in non-small cell lung cancer. TCR repertoire features were related to nonsynonymous mutation counts determined by whole-exome sequencing of tumor tissue. At surgery, both alpha and beta chains were TCR-sequenced in 220 tumor regions, about 64 matched nontumor lung samples and around 50 PBMC samples. Overall study results and their limits: Additional single-cell paired TCR alpha and beta sequencing was considered necessary to confirm, at a functional level, the hypothesis that regional TCRs recognize regional mutations.

Points on this clonotype: There is no known antigen for this receptor. No much larger clone is present one base from it, and per-base qualities are unavailable. With the library built for alpha chains, this beta chain is off target and its frequency is not meaningful.

Library preparation was by 5' RACE. Reads for this sample came from a NextSeq 500. To allow correction of PCR and sequencing errors, the TCR library protocol tagged every TCR cDNA molecule with a unique molecular identifier. The paper's data handling went like this. Decombinator tools were used for TCR identification, UMI-based error correction and CDR3 extraction. Expanded TCRs were defined as those above a frequency of 2 per 1,000, corresponding to the top 1% of the tumor frequency distribution. Renyi diversity was calculated using the R vegan package after each repertoire was subsampled 100 times to 5,000 TCRs. CDR3 similarity networks were built from amino acid triplet string-kernel similarity, with CDR3s being connected when pairwise similarity was above 0.82. In-frame beta chains were kept once TCRdb had trimmed the public reads at Q25 with fastp and called clones with MiXCR. Under each unique CDR3 protein, matching rows form one entry showing the most common genes and DNA. TCRdb, not the original authors, processed these V and J calls. This sample has more than 900 distinct CDR3 sequences in its table, and less than 15% of those were observed once. The ten largest clones take up roughly 9.7% of the sample.

The sample's time point label is to be understood as: sample taken at primary tumor resection. Donors were 72 patients with early-stage, untreated non-small cell lung cancer from the lung TRACERx cohort. For TCR sequencing, whole RNA was extracted from tumor and nontumor lung tissue, or from cryopreserved PBMC samples, and no cell sorting was done. Patients were selected for TCR sequencing only if sufficient RNA was available from at least two tumor regions. Before selection, tumor and adjacent nontumor lung specimens were reviewed by a lung pathologist. This TCR derives from a female donor with early-stage non-small cell lung cancer. The sequencing here drew on normal lung tissue next to the tumor, taken at surgery.

The nucleotide sequence reads as follows: TGTGCCATCAGCGAACTGGATGAGCAGTTCTTC. Its protein reads: CAISELDEQFF. The chain is encoded by TRBV10-3 joined to TRBJ2-1; no D segment can be confidently identified. The germline V gene provides CDR1 ENHRY and CDR2 SYGVKD. V gives up 6 bases and J gives up 8 bases, and the segment between their germline ends measures 8 bases. The CDR3 goes from the cysteine to the phenylalanine over 11 residues. Only the CDR3 portion is preserved as DNA: 33 bases, with reading frame beginning at the first base.